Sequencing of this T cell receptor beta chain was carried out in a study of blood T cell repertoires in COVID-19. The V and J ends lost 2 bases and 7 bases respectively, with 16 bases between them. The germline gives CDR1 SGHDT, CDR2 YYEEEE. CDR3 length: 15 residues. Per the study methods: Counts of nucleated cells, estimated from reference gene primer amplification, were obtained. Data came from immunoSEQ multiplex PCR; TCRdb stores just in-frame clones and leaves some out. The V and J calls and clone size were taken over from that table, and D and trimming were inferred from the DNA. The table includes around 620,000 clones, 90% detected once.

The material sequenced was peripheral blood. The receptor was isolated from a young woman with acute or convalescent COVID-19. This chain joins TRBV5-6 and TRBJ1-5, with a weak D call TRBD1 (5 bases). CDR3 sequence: CASSFGSGFLQPQHF. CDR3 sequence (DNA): TGTGCCAGCAGCTTTGGGTCAGGGTTCCTCCAGCCCCAGCATTTT.